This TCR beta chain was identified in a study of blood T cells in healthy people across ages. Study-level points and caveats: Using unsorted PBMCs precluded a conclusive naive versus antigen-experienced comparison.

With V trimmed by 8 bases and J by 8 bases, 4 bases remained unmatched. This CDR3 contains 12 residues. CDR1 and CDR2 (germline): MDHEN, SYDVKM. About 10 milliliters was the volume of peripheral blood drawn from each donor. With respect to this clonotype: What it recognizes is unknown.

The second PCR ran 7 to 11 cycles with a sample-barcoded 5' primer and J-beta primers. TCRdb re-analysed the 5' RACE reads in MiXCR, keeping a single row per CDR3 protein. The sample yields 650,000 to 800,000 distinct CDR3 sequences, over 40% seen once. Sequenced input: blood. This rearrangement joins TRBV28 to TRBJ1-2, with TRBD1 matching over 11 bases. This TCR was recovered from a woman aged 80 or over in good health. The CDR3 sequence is CASVRTGGGYTF. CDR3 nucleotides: TGTGCCAGCGTTAGGACAGGGGGCGGCTACACCTTC.